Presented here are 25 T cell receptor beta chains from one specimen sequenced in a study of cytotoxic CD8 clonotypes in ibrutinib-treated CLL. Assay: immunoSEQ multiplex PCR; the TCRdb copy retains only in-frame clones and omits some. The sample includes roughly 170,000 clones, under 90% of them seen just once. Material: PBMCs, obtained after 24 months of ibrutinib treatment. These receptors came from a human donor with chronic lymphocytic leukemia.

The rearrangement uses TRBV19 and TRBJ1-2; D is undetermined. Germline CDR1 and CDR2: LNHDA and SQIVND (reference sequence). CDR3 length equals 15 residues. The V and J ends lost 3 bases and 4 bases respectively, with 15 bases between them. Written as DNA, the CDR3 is TGTGCCAGTAGTATCAATTTTTTGGGGAGCTATGGCTACACCTTC. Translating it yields CASSINFLGSYGYTF. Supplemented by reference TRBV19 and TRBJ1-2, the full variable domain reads DGGITQSPKYLFRKEGQNVTLSCEQNLNHDAMYWYRQDPGQGLRLIYYSQIVNDFQKGDIAEGYSVSREKKESFPLTVTSAQKNPTAFYLCASSINFLGSYGYTFGSGTRLTVV.

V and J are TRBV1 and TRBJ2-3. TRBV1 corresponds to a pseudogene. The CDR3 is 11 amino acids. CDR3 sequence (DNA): TGCACCAGCGTCTCAAGAGATACGCAGTATTTT. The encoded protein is CTSVSRDTQYF.

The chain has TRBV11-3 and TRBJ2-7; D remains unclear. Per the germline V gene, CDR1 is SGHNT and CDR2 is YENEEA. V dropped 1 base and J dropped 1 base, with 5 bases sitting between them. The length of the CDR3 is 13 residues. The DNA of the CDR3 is TGTGCCAGCAGCTTAGGGGTTTCCTACGAGCAGTACTTC. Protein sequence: CASSLGVSYEQYF.

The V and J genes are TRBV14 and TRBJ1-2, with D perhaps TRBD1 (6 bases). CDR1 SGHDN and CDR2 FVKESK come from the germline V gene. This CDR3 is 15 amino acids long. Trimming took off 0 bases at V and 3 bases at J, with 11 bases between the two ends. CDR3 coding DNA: TGTGCCAGCAGCCAAGATCGTGGGGGCTACTATGGCTACACCTTC. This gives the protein CASSQDRGGYYGYTF. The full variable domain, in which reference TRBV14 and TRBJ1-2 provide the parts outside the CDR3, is EAGVTQFPSHSVIEKGQTVTLRCDPISGHDNLYWYRRVMGKEIKFLLHFVKESKQDESGMPNNRFLAERTGGTYSTLKVQPAELEDSGVYFCASSQDRGGYYGYTFGSGTRLTVV.

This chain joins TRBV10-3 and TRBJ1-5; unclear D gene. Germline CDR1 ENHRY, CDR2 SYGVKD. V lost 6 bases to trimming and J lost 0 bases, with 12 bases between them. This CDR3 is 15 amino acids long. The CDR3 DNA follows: TGTGCCATCAGACCGACGGCAAATAGCAATCAGCCCCAGCATTTT. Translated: CAIRPTANSNQPQHF.

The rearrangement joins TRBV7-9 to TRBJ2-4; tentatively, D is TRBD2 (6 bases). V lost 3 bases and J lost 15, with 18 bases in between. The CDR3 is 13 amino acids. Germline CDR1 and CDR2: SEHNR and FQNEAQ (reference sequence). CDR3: CASSLTSLGGRYF. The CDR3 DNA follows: TGTGCCAGCAGCTTGACTTCCCTGGGAGGACGGTACTTC.

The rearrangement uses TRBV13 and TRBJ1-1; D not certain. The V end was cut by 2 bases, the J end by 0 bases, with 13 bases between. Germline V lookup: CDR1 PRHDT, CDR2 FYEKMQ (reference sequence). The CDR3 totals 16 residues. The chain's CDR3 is CASSLRMKRLNTEAFF. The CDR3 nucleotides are TGTGCCAGCAGCTTACGGATGAAAAGACTGAACACTGAAGCTTTCTTT.

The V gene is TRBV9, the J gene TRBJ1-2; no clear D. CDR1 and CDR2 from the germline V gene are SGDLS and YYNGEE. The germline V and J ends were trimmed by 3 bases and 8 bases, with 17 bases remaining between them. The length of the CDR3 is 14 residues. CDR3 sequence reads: CASSGRLPFWGYTF. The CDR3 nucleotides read TGTGCCAGCAGCGGACGATTACCTTTTTGGGGCTACACCTTC.

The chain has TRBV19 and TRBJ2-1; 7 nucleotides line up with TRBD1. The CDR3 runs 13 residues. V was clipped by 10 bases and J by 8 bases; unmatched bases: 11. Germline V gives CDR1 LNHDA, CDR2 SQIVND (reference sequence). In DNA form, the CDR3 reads TGTGCCACGTCCCGGGACAGCATCGATGAGCAGTTCTTC. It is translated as CATSRDSIDEQFF. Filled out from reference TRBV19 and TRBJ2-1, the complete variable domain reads DGGITQSPKYLFRKEGQNVTLSCEQNLNHDAMYWYRQDPGQGLRLIYYSQIVNDFQKGDIAEGYSVSREKKESFPLTVTSAQKNPTAFYLCATSRDSIDEQFFGPGTRLTVL.

The CDR3 spells CASSPKFYGGDTDTQYF. CDR3 DNA: TGTGCCAGCAGCCCCAAGTTTTACGGGGGAGACACAGATACGCAGTATTTT. The rearrangement uses TRBV13 and TRBJ2-3, with a weak D call TRBD2 (6 bases). The CDR3 sequence is 17 residues long. V lost 5 bases and J 2 bases, leaving 20 bases between the germline ends. Germline assignment: CDR1 PRHDT and CDR2 FYEKMQ (reference sequence).

CDR3 region: CASSVEFGDAGYGYTF. DNA of the CDR3: TGTGCCAGCAGCGTAGAGTTCGGGGACGCCGGCTATGGCTACACCTTC. This sequence joins TRBV9 and TRBJ1-2, with D possibly matching TRBD1 (5 bases). The length of the CDR3 is 16 residues. Trimming left V 0 bases short and J 4 bases short, with 16 bases between. The V gene's germline CDR1 is SGDLS and CDR2 YYNGEE.

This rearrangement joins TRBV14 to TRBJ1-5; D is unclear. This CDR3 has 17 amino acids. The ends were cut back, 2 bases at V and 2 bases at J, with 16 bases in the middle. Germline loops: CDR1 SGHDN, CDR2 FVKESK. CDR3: CASSQLDPVRCNQPQHF. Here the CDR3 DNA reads TGTGCCAGCAGCCAACTTGATCCGGTGCGGTGCAATCAGCCCCAGCATTTT.

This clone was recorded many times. CDR3 DNA: TGTGCCAGCAGCTCTAGGGGTCCTGGTAATGAAAAACTGTTTTTT. Translation gives CASSSRGPGNEKLFF. J is TRBJ1-4 and V is TRBV7-2; a weak D match, TRBD1 (5 bases). The germline V and J ends were trimmed by 4 bases and 4 bases, with 13 bases remaining between them. Per the germline V gene, CDR1 is SGHTA and CDR2 is FQGNSA. The CDR3 extends over 15 amino acids.

CDR3 in amino acids: CASSSPGTGEKLFF. For the CDR3, the DNA is TGTGCCAGCAGTTCGCCCGGGACGGGTGAAAAACTGTTTTTT. This chain uses TRBV28 with TRBJ1-4, with D possibly TRBD1 on 5 matching bases. Trimming took 4 bases from V and 7 from J, leaving 13 bases between them. This CDR3 spans 14 amino acids. Germline-derived CDR1 and CDR2 are MDHEN and SYDVKM.

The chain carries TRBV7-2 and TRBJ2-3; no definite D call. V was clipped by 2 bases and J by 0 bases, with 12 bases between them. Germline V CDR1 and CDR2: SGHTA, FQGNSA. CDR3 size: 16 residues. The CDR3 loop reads CASSLMGLGSTDTQYF. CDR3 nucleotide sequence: TGTGCCAGCAGCTTAATGGGGTTGGGTAGCACAGATACGCAGTATTTT.

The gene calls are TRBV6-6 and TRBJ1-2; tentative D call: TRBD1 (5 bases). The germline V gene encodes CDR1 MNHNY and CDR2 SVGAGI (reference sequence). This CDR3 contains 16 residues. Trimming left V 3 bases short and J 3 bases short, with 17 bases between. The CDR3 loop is CASSYLQGTNYYGYTF. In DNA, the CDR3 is TGTGCCAGCAGTTATCTGCAGGGCACAAACTACTATGGCTACACCTTC.

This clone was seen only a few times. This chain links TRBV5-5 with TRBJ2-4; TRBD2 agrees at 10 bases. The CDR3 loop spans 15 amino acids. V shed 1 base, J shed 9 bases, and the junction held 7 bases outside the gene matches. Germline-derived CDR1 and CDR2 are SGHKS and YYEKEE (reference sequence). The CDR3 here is CASSLRTSGGGIQYF. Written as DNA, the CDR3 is TGTGCCAGCAGCTTGAGGACTAGCGGAGGAGGCATTCAGTACTTC.

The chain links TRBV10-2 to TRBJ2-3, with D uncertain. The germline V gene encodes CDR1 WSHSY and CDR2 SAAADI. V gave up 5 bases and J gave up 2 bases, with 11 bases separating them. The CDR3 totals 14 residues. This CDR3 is CASSLYIDTDTQYF. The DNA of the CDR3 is TGCGCCAGCAGTCTTTATATAGACACAGATACGCAGTATTTT.

The CDR3 reads CASSRTASNQPQHF. DNA of the CDR3: TGTGCCAGCAGTAGGACAGCTAGCAATCAGCCCCAGCATTTT. This chain uses TRBV6-5 with TRBJ1-5, with D possibly matching TRBD1 (6 bases). Germline CDR1 reads MNHEY; CDR2 reads SVGAGI. The CDR3 has 14 residues. Deletions cut 5 bases from V and 0 bases from J, with 8 bases between.

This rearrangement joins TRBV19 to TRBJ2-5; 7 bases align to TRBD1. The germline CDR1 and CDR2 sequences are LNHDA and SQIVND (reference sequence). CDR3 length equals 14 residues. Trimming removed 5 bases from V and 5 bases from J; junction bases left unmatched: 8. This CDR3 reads CASSVQGRGETQYF. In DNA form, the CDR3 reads TGTGCCAGTAGTGTACAGGGGAGAGGGGAGACCCAGTACTTC.

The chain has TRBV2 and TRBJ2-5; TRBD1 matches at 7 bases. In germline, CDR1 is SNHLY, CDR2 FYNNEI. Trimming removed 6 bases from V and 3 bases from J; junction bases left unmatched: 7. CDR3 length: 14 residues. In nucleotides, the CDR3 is TGTGCCAGCAGCTTCGACAGGGCGGAAGAGACCCAGTACTTC. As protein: CASSFDRAEETQYF.

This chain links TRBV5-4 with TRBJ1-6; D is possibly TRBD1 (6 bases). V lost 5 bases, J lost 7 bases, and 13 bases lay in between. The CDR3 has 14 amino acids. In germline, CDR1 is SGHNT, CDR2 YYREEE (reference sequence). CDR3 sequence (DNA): TGTGCCAGCAGACTTACCCAGGGGAATTCACCCCTCCACTTT. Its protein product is CASRLTQGNSPLHF.

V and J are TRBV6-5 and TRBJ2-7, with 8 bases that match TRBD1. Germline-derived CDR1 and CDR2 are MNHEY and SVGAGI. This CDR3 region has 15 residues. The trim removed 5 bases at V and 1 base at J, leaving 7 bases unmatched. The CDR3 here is CASSAPGQASYEQYF. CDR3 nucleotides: TGTGCCAGCAGTGCCCCGGGACAGGCATCCTACGAGCAGTACTTC.

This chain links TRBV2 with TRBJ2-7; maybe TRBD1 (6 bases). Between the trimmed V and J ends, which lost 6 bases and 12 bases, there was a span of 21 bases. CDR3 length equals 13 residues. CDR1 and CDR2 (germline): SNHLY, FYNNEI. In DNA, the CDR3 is TGTGCCAGCAGACCCGGGACAAATAATTGGGCGTACTTC. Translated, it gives CASRPGTNNWAYF.

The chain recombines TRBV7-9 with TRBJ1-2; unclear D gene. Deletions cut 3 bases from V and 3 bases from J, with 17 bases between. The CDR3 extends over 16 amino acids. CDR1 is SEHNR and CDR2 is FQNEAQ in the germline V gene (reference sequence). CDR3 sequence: CASSFILGKGDYGYTF. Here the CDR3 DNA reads TGTGCCAGCAGCTTCATTCTGGGGAAGGGTGACTATGGCTACACCTTC.